Here is one T cell receptor (beta chain) with its context. This specimen belongs to a study of blood T cell repertoires in COVID-19. In the study overall: COVID-19 samples from acute and convalescent phases originated in the United States, Italy and Spain. T cells, B-cell-depleted T cells, or PBMCs supplied cDNA or gDNA.

Trimming removed 0 bases from V and 5 bases from J, with 10 bases in between. This CDR3 has 14 residues. The germline V gene has CDR1 SGHKS and CDR2 YYEKEE (reference sequence). Original methodology: Cell counts per sample came from amplifying reference gene primers. Data came from immunoSEQ multiplex PCR; TCRdb stores just in-frame clones and leaves some out. D and trimming were read from the DNA, whereas the V and J calls and clone size are those reported in that table. In the table there are about 64,000 clones, approximately 91% of which are singletons. This receptor was obtained from a human donor in a cohort sampled during active COVID-19. Input material: peripheral blood. This rearrangement joins TRBV5-5 to TRBJ2-3; perhaps TRBD2 as D (5 bases). CDR3 amino acids: CASSLAGGGDTQYF. The CDR3, as DNA: TGTGCCAGCAGCTTGGCTGGCGGAGGAGATACGCAGTATTTT. The full variable domain, completed using reference TRBV5-5 and TRBJ2-3, is DAGVTQSPTHLIKTRGQQVTLRCSPISGHKSVSWYQQVLGQGPQFIFQYYEKEERGRGNFPDRFSARQFPNYSSELNVNALLLGDSALYLCASSLAGGGDTQYFGPGTRLTVL.